The 9 T cell receptor beta chains listed next were all sequenced from one sample in a study of OX40 agonist ivuxolimab in advanced cancers. Clones were read by immunoSEQ multiplex PCR, and TCRdb kept only the in-frame ones, dropping some. The sample holds 15,000 to 20,000 clones, about 80% seen once. The material sequenced was CD4+ or CD8+ T cells sorted from blood, taken in a trial of the OX40 agonist ivuxolimab. All receptors derive from an adult with an advanced solid tumor such as melanoma, head and neck, liver or kidney cancer.

The V and J genes are TRBV6-6 and TRBJ1-2; D gene unclear. V was cut by 4 bases and J by 0 bases, with 9 bases left in between. Germline assignment: CDR1 MNHNY and CDR2 SVGAGI (reference sequence). This CDR3 comprises 14 residues. This CDR3 is CASSLGNSNYGYTF. The CDR3, as DNA: TGTGCCAGCAGTTTGGGGAATTCTAACTATGGCTACACCTTC.

V and J are TRBV5-1 and TRBJ1-1; the D is unclear. The V end lost 4 bases, the J end lost 0 bases, and 10 bases lay between the germline ends. Germline assignment: CDR1 SGHRS and CDR2 YFSETQ. The CDR3 has 14 residues. CDR3: CASSPGIMNTEAFF. In DNA, the CDR3 is TGCGCCAGCAGCCCCGGGATCATGAACACTGAAGCTTTCTTT.

In DNA form, the CDR3 reads TGTGCCAGCAGCTTAGTGGTAGGTGCCAATGAGCAGTTCTTC. This encodes CASSLVVGANEQFF. The rearrangement joins TRBV7-2 to TRBJ2-1, with D hard to call. The germline V and J ends were trimmed by 1 base and 6 bases, with 10 bases remaining between them. This CDR3 contains 14 residues. The germline CDR1 and CDR2 sequences are SGHTA and FQGNSA.

The chain has TRBV6-5 and TRBJ2-1; unclear D gene. The germline CDR1 and CDR2 sequences are MNHEY and SVGAGI. The ends were cut back, 0 bases at V and 1 base at J, with 7 bases in the middle. The CDR3 runs to 15 residues. The CDR3 here is CASSYSKVSYNEQFF. CDR3 in DNA: TGTGCCAGCAGTTACTCGAAGGTGTCCTACAATGAGCAGTTCTTC.

The genes are TRBV2 and TRBJ1-1; D perhaps matches TRBD1 (6 bases). The germline V gene encodes CDR1 SNHLY and CDR2 FYNNEI. Trimming pared 2 bases from V and 5 bases from J, leaving 21 bases between. CDR3 size: 17 residues. CDR3 nucleotides: TGTGCCAGCAGTGAAAGGGGCAGGGGTGCGGTAAGGACTGAAGCTTTCTTT. Its protein product is CASSERGRGAVRTEAFF.

This clone was seen a few times. The CDR3 loop is CASSRPSTYEQYF. CDR3 DNA sequence: TGTGCCAGCAGCCGCCCTTCAACCTACGAGCAGTACTTC. The V gene is TRBV7-9, the J gene TRBJ2-7; no reliable D call. The CDR3 is 13 amino acids. V lost 5 bases, J lost 2 bases, and 10 bases lay in between. Germline V gene lookup returns CDR1 SEHNR and CDR2 FQNEAQ (reference sequence).

The V gene is TRBV7-2, the J gene TRBJ2-3, with 10 bases lining up with TRBD2. The CDR3 is 17 amino acids. V was clipped by 5 bases and J by 4 bases; unmatched bases: 12. CDR1 and CDR2 (germline): SGHTA, FQGNSA. The CDR3 DNA reads TGTGCCAGCAGCCAGCCATTGGTAGCGGGGGGCCCAGATACGCAGTATTTT. Encoded protein: CASSQPLVAGGPDTQYF.

This rearrangement joins TRBV30 to TRBJ1-2, with 7 bases lining up with TRBD1. Germline CDR1 reads GTSNPN; CDR2 reads SVGIG (reference sequence). The CDR3 runs to 13 residues. With V trimmed by 1 base and J by 4 bases, 3 bases remained unmatched. CDR3 nucleotides: TGTGCCTGGAGTGCGACAGGGCCCTATGGCTACACCTTC. It encodes CAWSATGPYGYTF.

The chain has TRBV7-3 and TRBJ2-3; no clear D. This CDR3 spans 16 amino acids. Trimming removed 3 bases from V and 3 bases from J, with 16 bases in between. Germline assignment: CDR1 SGHTA and CDR2 FQGTGA. The CDR3 DNA sequence: TGTGCCAGCAGCTTGAGGCGGCCCCTGGGGACAGATACGCAGTATTTT. Translated, it gives CASSLRRPLGTDTQYF.